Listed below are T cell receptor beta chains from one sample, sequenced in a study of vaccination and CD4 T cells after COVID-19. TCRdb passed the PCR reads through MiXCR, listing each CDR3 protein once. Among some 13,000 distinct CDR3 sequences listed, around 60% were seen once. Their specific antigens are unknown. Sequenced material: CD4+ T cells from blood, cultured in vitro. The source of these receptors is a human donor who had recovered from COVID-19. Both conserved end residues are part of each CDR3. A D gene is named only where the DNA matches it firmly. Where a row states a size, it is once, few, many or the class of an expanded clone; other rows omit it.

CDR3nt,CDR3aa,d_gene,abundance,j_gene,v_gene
TGCAGTGCTAGAGACGCAGGCACAGATACGCAGTATTTT,CSARDAGTDTQYF,NA,medium-sized,TRBJ2-3,TRBV20-1
TGTGCCAGCAGCGTCGGACAGGGCTCGGGTTACGAGCAGTACTTC,CASSVGQGSGYEQYF,TRBD1,few,TRBJ2-7,TRBV7-2
TGCGCCAGCAGCCAGACTAGCGGCCCCCCGGAGACCCAGTACTTC,CASSQTSGPPETQYF,TRBD2,NA,TRBJ2-5,TRBV5-1
TGCAGTGCTCCCCAGAGAGGGCAGGGGACTGAAGCTTTCTTT,CSAPQRGQGTEAFF,NA,few,TRBJ1-1,TRBV20-1
TGTGCCAGCATCAAAAGTGAGTTGAGCACAGATACGCAGTATTTT,CASIKSELSTDTQYF,NA,NA,TRBJ2-3,TRBV12-3/TRBV12-4
TGCAGTGCAGCGACTAGCGGGAGGTCAAATGAGCAGTTCTTC,CSAATSGRSNEQFF,TRBD2,NA,TRBJ2-1,TRBV20-1
TGTGCCAGCAGTTCAGCTGGCACTGGAAACACCATATATTTT,CASSSAGTGNTIYF,NA,NA,TRBJ1-3,TRBV27
TGTGCCAGCAGTCAAGAGGGGCGCGTTCAGCCCCAGCATTTT,CASSQEGRVQPQHF,NA,NA,TRBJ1-5,TRBV27
TGTGCCAGCAGACGGACGTCCCTAAATCAGCCCCAGCATTTT,CASRRTSLNQPQHF,NA,few,TRBJ1-5,TRBV2
TGTGCCAGCAGTTTAGCGGGAGGGCACTCCGGGGAGCTGTTTTTT,CASSLAGGHSGELFF,TRBD2,NA,TRBJ2-2,TRBV28
TGTGCCAGCGCCCCCGGAGGGTTCGGGGGCGAGCAGTACTTC,CASAPGGFGGEQYF,NA,once,TRBJ2-7,TRBV7-8
TGTGCCAGTGACAGGGGATTGGATCAGCCCCAGCATTTT,CASDRGLDQPQHF,TRBD1,NA,TRBJ1-5,TRBV19
TGTGCCTGGATAAGGGACGGACAGGGGGCGCAGGCTTTCTTT,CAWIRDGQGAQAFF,TRBD1,large,TRBJ1-1,TRBV30
TGTGCCAGTAGTATTCTAGAACTCCCCGGGGAGCTGTTTTTT,CASSILELPGELFF,NA,once,TRBJ2-2,TRBV19
TGTGCCAGCAGTTTTAGGCCCCCGGGGTTCTCTGGGGCCAACGTCCTGACTTTC,CASSFRPPGFSGANVLTF,NA,NA,TRBJ2-6,TRBV27
TGTGCCACCAGCAGGGAACTAGCGGTGAACACCGGGGAGCTGTTTTTT,CATSRELAVNTGELFF,TRBD2,few,TRBJ2-2,TRBV15
TGTGCCAGCAGTATCCTAGCGGGAGCCTACAATGAGCAGTTCTTC,CASSILAGAYNEQFF,TRBD2,NA,TRBJ2-1,TRBV6-4
TGTGCCAGCAGTCCAAGGGGGGTGAACACTGAAGCTTTCTTT,CASSPRGVNTEAFF,NA,NA,TRBJ1-1,TRBV6-1
TGTGCCAGCAGCGTAGGGGTGGGACAGGGGAGAGAGACCCAGTACTTC,CASSVGVGQGRETQYF,TRBD1,NA,TRBJ2-5,TRBV9
TGTGCCAGCAGTTCCCTAGCCCAAAGCTCCTACGAGCAGTACTTC,CASSSLAQSSYEQYF,NA,few,TRBJ2-7,TRBV6-2/TRBV6-3
TGTGCCAGCAGTCCCGACAGGGGGTTGGGCACAGATACGCAGTATTTT,CASSPDRGLGTDTQYF,TRBD1,NA,TRBJ2-3,TRBV27
TGTGCCAGCAGTCCGGAAGACCATACGAGGGAGACCCAGTACTTC,CASSPEDHTRETQYF,NA,NA,TRBJ2-5,TRBV28
TGTGCCAGCAGAGACAGGCCATATAGCAATCAGCCCCAGCATTTT,CASRDRPYSNQPQHF,NA,NA,TRBJ1-5,TRBV2
TGTGCCACCAGCAGAGATCCTAGCGGGAGATACGAGCAGTACTTC,CATSRDPSGRYEQYF,TRBD2,NA,TRBJ2-7,TRBV15
TGCAGTGCTAGATCTACCCGGGACAGGGGAGAGACCCAGTACTTC,CSARSTRDRGETQYF,TRBD1,NA,TRBJ2-5,TRBV20-1
TGTGCCAGCAGTGAAGCGAGGAGACAGGCGAACTATGGCTACACCTTC,CASSEARRQANYGYTF,NA,NA,TRBJ1-2,TRBV2
TGTGCCAGCAGCTTAGCGCTCGGCAGTTTCGGGCCCCAGCATTTT,CASSLALGSFGPQHF,NA,NA,TRBJ1-5,TRBV7-2
TGTGCCTGGGGACCCAGGAGGTACACTGAAGCTTTCTTT,CAWGPRRYTEAFF,NA,few,TRBJ1-1,TRBV30
TGTGCCAGCAGCTCTCCCCCAGGGGGATTGAACACTGAAGCTTTCTTT,CASSSPPGGLNTEAFF,TRBD1,NA,TRBJ1-1,TRBV11-3
TGTGCCACCAGCAGAGATATACCTCGGACAGGCTGGAATTCACCCCTCCACTTT,CATSRDIPRTGWNSPLHF,TRBD1,NA,TRBJ1-6,TRBV15
TGCGCCAGCAGCTTGGAGGGGACTGGGGGAAGAGAGACCCAGTACTTC,CASSLEGTGGRETQYF,NA,NA,TRBJ2-5,TRBV5-1
TGCGCCAGCAGCCAAGATACAGGGGATAGCAATCAGCCCCAGCATTTT,CASSQDTGDSNQPQHF,TRBD1,once,TRBJ1-5,TRBV4-3
TGTGCCATCAGACCACAGGGCCATGACTATGGCTACACCTTC,CAIRPQGHDYGYTF,NA,NA,TRBJ1-2,TRBV10-3
TGTGCCAGTAGTACATCAGGGGCTATACCCCAGCATTTT,CASSTSGAIPQHF,NA,few,TRBJ1-5,TRBV19
TGTGCCAGCAGCTCAGTTCGCGGGAGGGCCGAGACGCAGTATTTT,CASSSVRGRAETQYF,TRBD2,NA,TRBJ2-3,TRBV7-2
TGTGCCAGCAGCCCCCTAGGGGGAGCAGGCAATGAGCAGTTCTTC,CASSPLGGAGNEQFF,NA,NA,TRBJ2-1,TRBV7-3
TGTGCCAGCAGCTCGGGACAGGCATCGGGCACCGGGGAGCTGTTTTTT,CASSSGQASGTGELFF,TRBD1,NA,TRBJ2-2,TRBV7-9
TGCGCCAGCAGCCAAGGCCAGGTTTCCGGACCCCTCCACTTT,CASSQGQVSGPLHF,NA,few,TRBJ1-6,TRBV4-1
TGTGCCAGCAGCTCGGAGGGGACCTACACCTTC,CASSSEGTYTF,NA,few,TRBJ1-2,TRBV5-3
TGCGCCAGCAGCTCGGCGACAGGGCAGCAAGATGAAGCTTTCTTT,CASSSATGQQDEAFF,TRBD1,NA,TRBJ1-1,TRBV10-1
TGTGCCAGCGGCACGGGTTCGAACACCGGGGAGCTGTTTTTT,CASGTGSNTGELFF,NA,NA,TRBJ2-2,TRBV7-3
TGTGCCAGCAGTTTCAGGCTCGGGTATGGCTACACCTTC,CASSFRLGYGYTF,NA,few,TRBJ1-2,TRBV27
TGCAGCGTTCTGACGGTCACTGAAGCTTTCTTT,CSVLTVTEAFF,NA,NA,TRBJ1-1,TRBV29-1
TGTGCCAGCAGCGCTCATGTGGAATACGAGCAGTACTTC,CASSAHVEYEQYF,NA,NA,TRBJ2-7,TRBV11-2
TGTGCCAGCAGAGGTGGGACAGGGATGGACTATGGCTACACCTTC,CASRGGTGMDYGYTF,TRBD1,NA,TRBJ1-2,TRBV12-3/TRBV12-4
TGTGCCAGCAGCGCAGGACAGGGGTCGGACTATGGCTACACCTTC,CASSAGQGSDYGYTF,TRBD1,few,TRBJ1-2,TRBV7-2
TGTGCCAGCAGGGGAGGACAGCCCGGGGACACTGAAGCTTTCTTT,CASRGGQPGDTEAFF,NA,NA,TRBJ1-1,TRBV27
TGTGCCAGCAGTCTCCCCGGGAGAACCCATGGAGGTTCACCCCTCCACTTT,CASSLPGRTHGGSPLHF,NA,few,TRBJ1-6,TRBV2
TGTGCCAGCAGGAGTAGCGGGAGCTTAAACACCGGGGAGCTGTTTTTT,CASRSSGSLNTGELFF,TRBD2,NA,TRBJ2-2,TRBV7-2
TGTGCCAGCAGTGTCAAGGGGCTCGGCTACACCTTC,CASSVKGLGYTF,NA,NA,TRBJ1-2,TRBV2